One sample yielded the 18 T cell receptor beta chains listed below, sequenced in a study of molecular identifiers for immune sequencing clone quantification (dated by TCRdb to the late 2010s). Libraries were prepared through PCR. Sequencing relied on a NextSeq 500. TCRdb applied fastp at Q25 and MiXCR to the public reads, then kept only in-frame beta chains. Rows with one shared CDR3 protein collapse into an entry with the most common genes and DNA. Present in this sample are more than 85,000 distinct CDR3 sequences, under 40% of which were seen just once. Less than 10% of the sample rests with the top ten. Input material: naive CD8+ T cells from blood, with Jurkat cell RNA spiked in. The cell subset or site tag for this specimen amounts to: FACS-sorted CD8+CD4-CCR7+CD45RA+ naive T cells. The receptor set was obtained from a human donor in good health. Some libraries in this study had Jurkat cell RNA spiked in.

Comment on this clonotype: A junction boundary mismatches the germline segment, possibly from a read error. CDR3 protein: CASTRRGNSYVQYF. The CDR3 coding sequence is TGTGCCAGCACCAGGCGGGGAAACTCCTACGTGCAGTACTTC. The chain recombines TRBV28 with TRBJ2-7, with a weak D call TRBD2 (6 bases). The length of the CDR3 is 14 residues. Germline V lookup: CDR1 MDHEN, CDR2 SYDVKM.

This clonotype appeared many times. The genes are TRBV20-1 and TRBJ2-4, with D hard to call. The CDR3 has 11 amino acids. Trimming shortened V by 3 bases and J by 14 bases, and 14 bases separated the two germline ends. CDR1 DFQATT and CDR2 SNEGSKA come from the germline V gene (reference sequence). The CDR3 spells CSARDGRIKYF. The CDR3 DNA is TGCAGTGCTAGGGACGGACGAATAAAGTACTTC.

The V call is TRBV5-1, the J call TRBJ2-7; 10 bases fit TRBD2. The CDR3 runs to 13 residues. The V gene end was trimmed by 5 bases and the J gene end by 5 bases; junction bases not matched to a gene: 4. The germline gives CDR1 SGHRS, CDR2 YFSETQ. The CDR3 DNA is TGCGCCAGCAGGTTAGCGGGAGGCAACGAGCAGTACTTC. This sequence encodes CASRLAGGNEQYF.

This clonotype has only a few counts. The rearrangement links TRBV19 to TRBJ2-7, with D tentatively TRBD1 (6 bases). The V end lost 5 bases, the J end lost 3 bases, and 14 bases lay between the germline ends. The CDR3 length is 14 residues. The germline V gene has CDR1 LNHDA and CDR2 SQIVND (reference sequence). The CDR3 is CASSLGTPVYEQYF. As DNA, the CDR3 is TGTGCCAGTAGTCTCGGGACACCAGTCTACGAGCAGTACTTC.

The V call is TRBV6-2 or TRBV6-3, the J call TRBJ1-1, with 11 bases identical to TRBD1. V gave up 5 bases and J gave up 4 bases; unmatched junction bases: 6. Per germline, CDR1 MNHEY and CDR2 SVGEGT. The CDR3 sequence is 15 residues long. The CDR3 DNA is TGTGCCAGCAGTAAGGACAGGGGGCGTTTCACTGAAGCTTTCTTT. This translates into CASSKDRGRFTEAFF.

A word on this clonotype: Possible read error: a much larger clone is one base away. This rearrangement joins TRBV29-1 to TRBJ1-1, with D unclear. The CDR3 spans 11 residues. Germline CDR1 SQVTM, CDR2 ANQGSEA. CDR3: CGVALVTEAFF. CDR3 coding DNA: TGCGGCGTTGCCCTGGTCACTGAAGCTTTCTTT.

This clonotype was observed at least ten times. The chain joins TRBV7-2 to TRBJ1-2, with D tentatively TRBD1 (6 bases). Per germline, CDR1 SGHTA and CDR2 FQGNSA. The CDR3 loop spans 17 amino acids. V gave up 3 bases and J gave up 2 bases, with 19 bases separating them. The CDR3 DNA follows: TGTGCCAGCAGCTTTGGGGGTACAGGGCCGTTCAACTATGGCTACACCTTC. It codes for CASSFGGTGPFNYGYTF.

A remark on this clonotype: A much larger clonotype is one base distant, so this may be a read error. The chain combines TRBV28 with TRBJ2-3; D ambiguous. CDR1 is MDHEN, CDR2 SYDVKM, per germline. This CDR3 spans 13 amino acids. V was trimmed by 6 bases and J by 4 bases, leaving 11 bases between them. The CDR3 nucleotides are TGTGCCAGCAGGTTGGTCGTGTCAGATACGCAGTATTTT. It yields the protein CASRLVVSDTQYF.

Notes on this clonotype: A read error may be the cause here, since a much bigger clone is one base away. The CDR3 here is CASSPIYSNPPQHF. In nucleotides, the CDR3 is TGTGCCAGCAGCCCGATTTATAGCAATCCGCCCCAGCATTTT. V usage is TRBV27 and J usage is TRBJ1-5; D not certain. Germline-derived CDR1 and CDR2 are MNHEY and SMNVEV (reference sequence). The CDR3 contains 14 residues.

This clonotype has just one count. A clone one base away is much larger, so this may be a read error. The rearrangement uses TRBV6-2 or TRBV6-3 and TRBJ1-5; D gene ambiguous. Trimming left V 3 bases short and J 1 base short, with 7 bases between. Germline V gene data show CDR1 as MNHEY and CDR2 as SVGEGT. The CDR3 length is 14 residues. CDR3 nucleotides: TGTGCCAGCAGTTATGGGGAAAGCAATCAGCCCCAGCATTTT. Its protein is CASSYGESNQPQHF.

The J gene is TRBJ1-3, the V gene TRBV7-9; a possible D gene is TRBD1 (5 bases). The CDR3 is made up of 17 amino acids. Looked up from germline, CDR1 is SEHNR and CDR2 is FQNEAQ (reference sequence). With 3 bases removed from V and 0 bases from J, the gap between germline ends came to 15 bases. CDR3 DNA: TGTGCCAGCAGCTTCCCCCCTGGGACTGCCTCTGGAAACACCATATATTTT. It codes for CASSFPPGTASGNTIYF.

J is TRBJ2-7 and V is TRBV6-5, with D perhaps matching TRBD1 (5 bases). The CDR3 contains 11 residues. CDR1 is MNHEY, CDR2 SVGAGI, per germline. Trimming removed 7 bases from V and 6 bases from J, with 10 bases in between. The CDR3 region is CASTIGAEQYF. The CDR3 nucleotides are TGTGCCAGCACAATAGGGGCCGAGCAGTACTTC.

This clonotype is termed medium-sized. The chain combines TRBV6-2 or TRBV6-3 with TRBJ1-5; no clear D gene. V dropped 6 bases and J dropped 3 bases, with 9 bases sitting between them. Germline loops: CDR1 MNHEY, CDR2 SVGEGT. The CDR3 consists of 13 residues. CDR3 sequence: CASRDVSNQPQHF. In DNA form, the CDR3 reads TGTGCCAGCAGGGACGTTTCCAATCAGCCCCAGCATTTT.

The rearrangement joins TRBV4-3 to TRBJ2-7, with D possibly matching TRBD1 (7 bases). The V gene lost 1 base and the J gene lost 6 bases, with 16 bases spanning the gap. CDR3 length: 15 residues. The germline V gene encodes CDR1 LGHNA and CDR2 YSLEER. This chain's CDR3 is CASSQGAEGASEQYF. As DNA, the CDR3 is TGCGCCAGCAGCCAAGGGGCGGAGGGGGCCTCCGAGCAGTACTTC.

This clonotype has a handful of counts. The J gene is TRBJ1-1, the V gene TRBV19, with unresolved D. CDR1 and CDR2 from the germline V gene are LNHDA and SQIVND (reference sequence). The CDR3 runs 11 residues. With 6 bases removed from V and 6 bases from J, the gap between germline ends came to 8 bases. The CDR3 region has the DNA TGTGCCAGTAGCTATCTAGCTGAAGCTTTCTTT. Translation: CASSYLAEAFF.

This clonotype was detected a few times. The chain is built from TRBV7-6 and TRBJ2-2; tentatively, D is TRBD1 (7 bases). Germline values: CDR1 SGHVS, CDR2 FNYEAQ. This CDR3 has 13 amino acids. Trimming took 11 bases from V and 6 from J, leaving 16 bases between them. CDR3 in DNA: TGTGCCTCTACCAGGGGGGCTGCCGGGGAGCTGTTTTTT. As protein: CASTRGAAGELFF.

As concerns this clonotype: Being one base from a much bigger clone, this may be a read error. The chain couples TRBV9 to TRBJ2-7; the match to TRBD2 covers 12 bases. The CDR3 is made up of 16 amino acids. Germline lookup yields CDR1 SGDLS and CDR2 YYNGEE. Here the CDR3 reads CASSPRLAGVPYEQNF. As DNA, the CDR3 is TGTGCCAGCAGCCCCCGACTAGCGGGAGTGCCCTACGAGCAGAACTTC.

This chain uses TRBV6-5 with TRBJ2-3; D not resolved. Trimming pared 5 bases from V and 11 bases from J, leaving 20 bases between. There are 14 residues in the CDR3. Germline V gene data show CDR1 as MNHEY and CDR2 as SVGAGI. The CDR3 nucleotides read TGTGCCAGCAGTCCTCTCATTAGCAGGATTGGGCAGTATTTT. This translates into CASSPLISRIGQYF.